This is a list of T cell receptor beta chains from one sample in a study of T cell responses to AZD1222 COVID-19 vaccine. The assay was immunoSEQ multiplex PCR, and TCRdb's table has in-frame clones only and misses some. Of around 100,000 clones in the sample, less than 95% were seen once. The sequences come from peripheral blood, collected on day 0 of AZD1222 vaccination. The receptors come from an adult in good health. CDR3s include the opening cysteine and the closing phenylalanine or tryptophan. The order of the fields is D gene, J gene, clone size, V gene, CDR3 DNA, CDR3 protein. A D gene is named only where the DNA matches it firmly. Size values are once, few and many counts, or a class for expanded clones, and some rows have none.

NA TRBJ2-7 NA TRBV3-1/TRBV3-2 TGTGCCAGCAGCCCCACGGGTGGGTGGGAGCAGTACTTC CASSPTGGWEQYF
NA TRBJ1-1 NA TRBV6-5 TGTGCCAGCAGTCGGGGGGCCGACACTGAAGCTTTCTTT CASSRGADTEAFF
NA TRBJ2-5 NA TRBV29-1 TGCAGCGTTCCCAATACCCGTACTCAAGAGACCCAGTACTTC CSVPNTRTQETQYF
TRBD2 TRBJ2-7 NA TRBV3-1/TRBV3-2 TGTGCCAGCAGCCCCTCTAGCGGGGGGGCATACGAGCAGTACTTC CASSPSSGGAYEQYF
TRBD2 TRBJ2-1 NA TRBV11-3 TGTGCCAGCAGCCCAACTAGCGGTCGGGATGAGCAGTTCTTC CASSPTSGRDEQFF
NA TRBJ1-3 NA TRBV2 TGTGCCAGCAGTCGGACCGCGGGGCTATTTGGAAACACCATATATTTT CASSRTAGLFGNTIYF
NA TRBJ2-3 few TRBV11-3 TGTGCCAGCAGCTTAGGGTCGACAGGTGGTACAGATACGCAGTATTTT CASSLGSTGGTDTQYF
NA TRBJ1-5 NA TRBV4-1 TGCGCCAGCAGCCAAGAAGGGGTAGGCAATCAGCCCCAGCATTTT CASSQEGVGNQPQHF
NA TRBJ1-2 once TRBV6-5 TGTGCCAGCGACAGTCTCTATGGCTACACCTTC CASDSLYGYTF
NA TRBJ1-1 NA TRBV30 TGTGCCTGGAGTCCGGGGGCACTGAACACTGAAGCTTTCTTT CAWSPGALNTEAFF
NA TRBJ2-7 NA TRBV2 TGTGCCAGCAGTGGATGGAGCTCCTACGAGCAGTACTTC CASSGWSSYEQYF
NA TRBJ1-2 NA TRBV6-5 TGTGCCAGCAGTTACTCCTTCGGGGAAAACTATGGCTACACCTTC CASSYSFGENYGYTF
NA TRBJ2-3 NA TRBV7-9 TGTGCCAGCAGCCCCCCAGGGGCGTGGACAGATACGCAGTATTTT CASSPPGAWTDTQYF
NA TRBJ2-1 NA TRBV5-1 TGCGCCAGCAGCTTCGGACAGTCGAACGATGAGCAGTTCTTC CASSFGQSNDEQFF
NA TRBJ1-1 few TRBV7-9 TGTGCCAGCAGCCCCAGGGAGGCACTGAGGGCTGAAGCTTTCTTT CASSPREALRAEAFF
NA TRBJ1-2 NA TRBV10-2 TGCGCCAGCATGTCACTGGGACGGACGATTCTGAAAGATGGCTACACCTTC CASMSLGRTILKDGYTF
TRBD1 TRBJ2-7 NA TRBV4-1 TGCGCCAGCAGGGAAACAGGGGGCTCCTACGAGCAGTACTTC CASRETGGSYEQYF